Each of the 25 T cell receptor beta chains below was sequenced from the same sample in a study of radiation and T cells in renal cell carcinoma. Time point described: baseline pretreatment blood. As for treatment: 15 Gy SBRT to primary tumor, nephrectomy 4 weeks later. Sequenced by immunoSEQ multiplex PCR; TCRdb stores in-frame clones only, minus some. Among 140,000 to 150,000 clones listed, around 90% were seen once. The source was blood, collected from a patient whose treatment included radiotherapy and nephrectomy. The source of these receptors is a woman between 65 and 79 years old with renal cell carcinoma.

This clone was recorded only once. The CDR3: CATSRDFGGTEAFF. The CDR3 nucleotides read TGTGCCACCAGCAGAGATTTCGGGGGCACTGAAGCTTTCTTT. This rearrangement joins TRBV15 to TRBJ1-1; a weak D match, TRBD1 (5 bases). Germline V CDR1 and CDR2: LNHNV, YYDKDF (reference sequence). Trimming removed 0 bases at V and 4 bases at J, with 9 bases between. This CDR3 spans 14 amino acids.

The CDR3 DNA follows: TGTGCCAGCAGCTTCTCGTCTAGCACAGATACGCAGTATTTT. Its protein is CASSFSSSTDTQYF. The rearrangement links TRBV11-3 to TRBJ2-3; D is unclear. From germline, CDR1 is SGHNT and CDR2 YENEEA. This CDR3 region has 14 residues. V lost 3 bases and J lost 0, with 7 bases in between. Variable domain in full (rest from reference TRBV11-3 and TRBJ2-3): EAGVVQSPRYKIIEKKQPVAFWCNPISGHNTLYWYLQNLGQGPELLIRYENEEAVDDSQLPKDRFSAERLKGVDSTLKIQPAELGDSAVYLCASSFSSSTDTQYFGPGTRLTVL.

This chain uses TRBV9 with TRBJ2-2; the D gene is possibly TRBD2 (6 bases). This CDR3 contains 17 residues. Germline-derived CDR1 and CDR2 are SGDLS and YYNGEE. The ends were cut back, 5 bases at V and 3 bases at J, with 20 bases in the middle. CDR3 sequence: CASRPKDYFWDTGELFF. CDR3 coding DNA: TGTGCCAGCAGGCCAAAGGACTACTTCTGGGACACCGGGGAGCTGTTTTTT.

The rearrangement uses TRBV6-6 and TRBJ1-2, with unresolved D. This CDR3 has 12 amino acids. The V gene's germline CDR1 is MNHNY and CDR2 SVGAGI (reference sequence). V gave up 4 bases and J gave up 4 bases, with 7 bases separating them. CDR3 loop: CASSLEGYGYTF. In DNA form, the CDR3 reads TGTGCCAGCAGTTTGGAGGGCTATGGCTACACCTTC.

The chain employs TRBV9 and TRBJ1-4, with a tentative D call TRBD1 (6 bases). CDR3 length: 15 residues. V was cut by 4 bases and J by 7 bases, with 17 bases left in between. Germline CDR1 and CDR2: SGDLS and YYNGEE. The CDR3 sequence is CASSSRTQGPEKLFF. CDR3 nucleotide sequence: TGTGCCAGCAGCTCCCGGACCCAGGGGCCTGAAAAACTGTTTTTT.

This CDR3 reads CASSLPGLPQHF. CDR3 DNA: TGTGCCAGCAGCTTACCAGGGCTCCCCCAGCATTTT. The gene calls are TRBV7-3 and TRBJ1-5, with D possibly being TRBD1 (5 bases). CDR3 length: 12 residues. Between the trimmed V and J ends, which lost 2 bases and 10 bases, there was a span of 9 bases. The V gene's germline CDR1 is SGHTA and CDR2 FQGTGA.

J is TRBJ1-3 and V is TRBV5-4; maybe TRBD1 (6 bases). The CDR3 is 14 residues long. V lost 4 bases to trimming and J lost 3 bases, with 11 bases between them. Germline loops: CDR1 SGHNT, CDR2 YYREEE (reference sequence). The CDR3 coding sequence is TGTGCCAGCAGCCGACAGGATCTTGGAAACACCATATATTTT. It codes for CASSRQDLGNTIYF.

This chain links TRBV2 with TRBJ1-2; the match to TRBD1 covers 10 bases. The CDR3 has 17 residues. The V segment lost 2 bases and the J segment 3 bases; nucleotides outside the gene matches: 9. Germline V lookup: CDR1 SNHLY, CDR2 FYNNEI. CDR3 bases: TGTGCCAGCAGTGAACTGGGGTGGGACAGGGGACACTATGGCTACACCTTC. The encoded protein is CASSELGWDRGHYGYTF.

This clone was detected only a few times. This chain joins TRBV4-2 and TRBJ1-1; 8 bases fit TRBD1. Germline CDR1 reads LGHNA; CDR2 reads YNFKEQ. CDR3 length: 15 residues. V lost 4 bases to trimming and J lost 3 bases; unmatched junction nucleotides: 7. CDR3 region: CASSLSGTGDTEAFF. The CDR3 DNA is TGTGCCAGCAGCCTCTCCGGGACAGGAGACACTGAAGCTTTCTTT.

This chain connects TRBV4-3 to TRBJ2-1; D not certain. There are 15 residues in the CDR3. Germline CDR1 LGHNA, CDR2 YSLEER. Between the trimmed V and J ends, which lost 0 bases and 0 bases, there was a span of 6 bases. The CDR3 DNA reads TGCGCCAGCAGCCAAGAATCAGGCTCCTACAATGAGCAGTTCTTC. It yields the protein CASSQESGSYNEQFF.

The chain couples TRBV19 to TRBJ2-1; 7 positions agree with TRBD1. V lost 9 bases and J lost 0; bases outside the gene matches: 5. Germline values: CDR1 LNHDA, CDR2 SQIVND (reference sequence). The CDR3 contains 14 residues. This CDR3 reads CASTGTVSYNEQFF. As DNA, the CDR3 is TGTGCCAGCACCGGGACAGTCTCCTACAATGAGCAGTTCTTC.

This clone is a singleton in its sample. J is TRBJ1-2 and V is TRBV27; D gene unclear. The V gene's germline CDR1 is MNHEY and CDR2 SMNVEV (reference sequence). Trimming removed 5 bases at V and 0 bases at J, with 16 bases between. The CDR3 sequence is 16 residues long. The CDR3 region is CASSLLREPANYGYTF. As DNA, the CDR3 is TGTGCCAGCAGTCTCCTTAGGGAACCCGCTAACTATGGCTACACCTTC.

V gene TRBV19 combines with J gene TRBJ2-1; no firm D call. The CDR3 length is 14 residues. Germline values: CDR1 LNHDA, CDR2 SQIVND (reference sequence). V lost 6 bases and J lost 5, with 14 bases in between. CDR3 coding DNA: TGTGCCAGTAGCCATCCGGGTTTTAACAATGAGCAGTTCTTC. It yields the protein CASSHPGFNNEQFF.

This clone has just one count. The genes are TRBV11-1 and TRBJ1-1; 11 bases line up with TRBD1. CDR3 length: 19 residues. In germline, CDR1 is SGHAT, CDR2 FQDESV (reference sequence). With 3 bases clipped from V and 1 base from J, the junction kept 13 bases outside the gene matches. The CDR3 bases are TGTGCCAGCAGCTTTGATATGGCCGGGACAGGGGGTGAGAACACTGAAGCTTTCTTT. It codes for CASSFDMAGTGGENTEAFF.

The V call is TRBV9, the J call TRBJ1-1; 10 bases map to TRBD1. The V gene's germline CDR1 is SGDLS and CDR2 YYNGEE. CDR3 length: 13 residues. The V and J ends lost 4 bases and 8 bases, in that order; junction bases with no gene match: 5. This CDR3 is CASSFWDRGEAFF. CDR3 sequence (DNA): TGTGCCAGCAGCTTCTGGGACAGGGGAGAAGCTTTCTTT.

The chain joins TRBV19 to TRBJ1-5, with a tentative D call TRBD1 (6 bases). Trimming stripped 6 bases from V and 5 bases from J, with 11 bases between. The CDR3 totals 13 residues. Germline loops: CDR1 LNHDA, CDR2 SQIVND (reference sequence). CDR3 nucleotides: TGTGCCAGTAGGAGGGGGACGCATCAGCCCCAGCATTTT. It yields the protein CASRRGTHQPQHF.

The genes are TRBV6-5 and TRBJ2-2; D is ambiguous. V shed 4 bases and J shed 0 bases, with 9 bases lying between them. From germline, CDR1 is MNHEY and CDR2 SVGAGI. The CDR3 is made up of 15 amino acids. The CDR3 loop reads CASSLRSTNTGELFF. CDR3 coding DNA: TGTGCCAGCAGTTTAAGGTCGACGAACACCGGGGAGCTGTTTTTT.

This chain joins TRBV2 and TRBJ2-3; 8 nucleotides align to TRBD1. CDR3 length: 14 residues. Germline V lookup: CDR1 SNHLY, CDR2 FYNNEI. J was trimmed by 4 bases and V by 4 bases; bases with no gene match: 4. CDR3 in DNA: TGTGCCAGCAGTGGCAGGGGGCCCGCAGATACGCAGTATTTT. Residues: CASSGRGPADTQYF.

The chain recombines TRBV6-5 with TRBJ2-6; D tentatively reads TRBD1 or TRBD2 (5 bases each). Trimming left V 6 bases short and J 3 bases short, with 12 bases between. Germline V gene data show CDR1 as MNHEY and CDR2 as SVGAGI. CDR3 length: 15 residues. CDR3 coding DNA: TGTGCCAGCAGCTACCAGGGAGATGGGGCCAACGTCCTGACTTTC. It specifies CASSYQGDGANVLTF.

This chain joins TRBV7-9 and TRBJ2-5; the D gene is possibly TRBD1 (6 bases). V lost 4 bases, J lost 3 bases, and 18 bases lay in between. The germline gives CDR1 SEHNR, CDR2 FQNEAQ (reference sequence). The length of the CDR3 is 16 residues. This CDR3 is CASSSTSGTKKETQYF. The CDR3 DNA reads as TGTGCCAGCAGCTCCACTTCCGGGACAAAAAAAGAGACCCAGTACTTC.

The chain is built from TRBV29-1 and TRBJ1-6; D is possibly TRBD1 (6 bases). Trimming cost V 3 bases and J 14 bases, with 14 bases left between them. CDR1 and CDR2 from the germline V gene are SQVTM and ANQGSEA. The CDR3 runs to 12 residues. The CDR3 region is CSVEEKDRTLHF. For the CDR3, the DNA is TGCAGCGTTGAGGAAAAAGACAGGACCCTCCACTTT.

CDR3 DNA sequence: TGTGCCAGCAGCCTAGTAGGGGAGACCCAGTACTTC. Protein sequence: CASSLVGETQYF. The chain recombines TRBV28 with TRBJ2-5, with D hard to call. This CDR3 contains 12 residues. Germline CDR1 and CDR2: MDHEN and SYDVKM. V was pared by 6 bases and J by 5 bases, with 10 bases between.

The rearrangement joins TRBV30 to TRBJ2-7; perhaps D is TRBD1 or TRBD2 (5 bases each). The CDR3 is 13 residues long. The V end was cut by 1 base, the J end by 1 base, with 8 bases between. Germline values: CDR1 GTSNPN, CDR2 SVGIG (reference sequence). CDR3 sequence: CAWSGGRSYEQYF. CDR3 DNA sequence: TGTGCCTGGAGTGGGGGACGGTCCTACGAGCAGTACTTC.

Only a few counts were recorded for this clone. The J gene is TRBJ2-7, the V gene TRBV7-6; D remains unclear. This CDR3 is 12 amino acids long. V lost 5 bases, J lost 4 bases, and 9 bases lay in between. Germline CDR1 SGHVS, CDR2 FNYEAQ. CDR3 coding DNA: TGTGCCAGCAGCCCCTTGGGATACGAGCAGTACTTC. This translates into CASSPLGYEQYF.

This rearrangement joins TRBV15 to TRBJ2-1; no clear D gene. The V gene's germline CDR1 is LNHNV and CDR2 YYDKDF (reference sequence). With 5 bases removed from V and 9 bases from J, the gap between germline ends came to 14 bases. CDR3 length equals 13 residues. The CDR3 region has the DNA TGTGCCACCAGCTCTCTACGAACGGGTGAGCAGTTCTTC. This sequence encodes CATSSLRTGEQFF.